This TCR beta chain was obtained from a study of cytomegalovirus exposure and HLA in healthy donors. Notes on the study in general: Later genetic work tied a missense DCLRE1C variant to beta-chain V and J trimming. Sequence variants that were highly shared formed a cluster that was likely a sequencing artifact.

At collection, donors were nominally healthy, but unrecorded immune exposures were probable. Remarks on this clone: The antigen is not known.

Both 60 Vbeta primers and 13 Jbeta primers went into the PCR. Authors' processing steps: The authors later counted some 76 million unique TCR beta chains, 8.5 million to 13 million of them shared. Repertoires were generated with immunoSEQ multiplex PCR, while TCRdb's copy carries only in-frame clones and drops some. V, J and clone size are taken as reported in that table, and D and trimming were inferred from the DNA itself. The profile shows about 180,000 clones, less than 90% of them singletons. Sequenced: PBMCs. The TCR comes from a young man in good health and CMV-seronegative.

The CDR3 nucleotides read TGTGCCAGCAGCTCGGACGGGAGCCCCGGTGCCTACGAGCAGTACTTC. This codes for CASSSDGSPGAYEQYF. The chain recombines TRBV7-9 with TRBJ2-7; D perhaps matches TRBD2 (6 bases). Germline V lookup: CDR1 SEHNR, CDR2 FQNEAQ (reference sequence). The CDR3 contains 16 residues. V was shortened by 4 bases and J by 2 bases, with 18 bases between the two germline ends.